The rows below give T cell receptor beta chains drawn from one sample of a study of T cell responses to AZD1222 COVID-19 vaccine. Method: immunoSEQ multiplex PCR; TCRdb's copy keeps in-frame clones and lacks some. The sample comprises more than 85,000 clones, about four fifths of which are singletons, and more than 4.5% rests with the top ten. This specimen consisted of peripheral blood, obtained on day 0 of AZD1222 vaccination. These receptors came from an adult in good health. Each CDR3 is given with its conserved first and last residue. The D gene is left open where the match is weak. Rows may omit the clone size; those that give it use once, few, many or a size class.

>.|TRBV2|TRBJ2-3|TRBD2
TGTGCCAGCAGTGAAAGGCGGGGGGGCACAGATACGCAGTATTTT
CASSERRGGTDTQYF
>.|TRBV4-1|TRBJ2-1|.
TGCGCCAGCAGCCCATCCGTAAAGGATGAGCAGTTCTTC
CASSPSVKDEQFF
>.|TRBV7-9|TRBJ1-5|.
TGTGCCAGCAGCTCAGGGGTGGGTCAGCCCCAGCATTTT
CASSSGVGQPQHF
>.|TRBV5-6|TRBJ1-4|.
TGTGCCAGCAGCTTGGCCGGCGTGGGCGAAAAACTGTTTTTT
CASSLAGVGEKLFF
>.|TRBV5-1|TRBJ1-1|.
TGCGCCAGCGGACCCTTCGGTGGACCGAACACTGAAGCTTTCTTT
CASGPFGGPNTEAFF
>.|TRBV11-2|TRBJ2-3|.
TGTGCCAGCAGCCCCCAGGGAGATACGCAGTATTTT
CASSPQGDTQYF
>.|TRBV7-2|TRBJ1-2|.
TGTGCCAGCAGCTTAGGAAGGACCGACTATGGCTACACCTTC
CASSLGRTDYGYTF
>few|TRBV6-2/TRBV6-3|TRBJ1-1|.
TGTGCCAGCAGTTACCTGGGTGGAAGCCGCACTGAAGCTTTCTTT
CASSYLGGSRTEAFF
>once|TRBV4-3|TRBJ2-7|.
TGCGCCAGCAGCCAAGCGAGGTCCTACGAGCAGTACTTC
CASSQARSYEQYF
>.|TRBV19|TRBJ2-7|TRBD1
TGTGCCAGTAGTGCCCGGGACAGGTACGAGCAGTACTTC
CASSARDRYEQYF
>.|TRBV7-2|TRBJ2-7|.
TGTGCCAGCAGCTCCGACTACGAGCAGTACTTC
CASSSDYEQYF
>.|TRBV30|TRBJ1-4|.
TGTGCCTGGAGGGGGTCTAATGAAAAACTGTTTTTT
CAWRGSNEKLFF
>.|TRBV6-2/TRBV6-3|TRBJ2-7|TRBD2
TGTGCCAGCAGTTACGTCCAGCGGGGGGGCCGGAACGAGCAGTACTTC
CASSYVQRGGRNEQYF
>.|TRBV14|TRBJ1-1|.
TGTGCCAGCAGCCCTTGGTTGGGGACGTCAAGCTGGTTCGGTGAAGCTTTCTTT
CASSPWLGTSSWFGEAFF
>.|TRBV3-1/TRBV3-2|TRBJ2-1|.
TGTGCCAGCAGCCAAGATAGCGGACGTTTGACGAACAATGAGCAGTTCTTC
CASSQDSGRLTNNEQFF
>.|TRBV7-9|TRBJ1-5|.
TGTGCCACCTCAACGACAGCGGGCTCGAGCAATCAGCCCCAGCATTTT
CATSTTAGSSNQPQHF
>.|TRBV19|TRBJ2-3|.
TGTGCCAGTACTGGACCCCTTGTTGTAGACACAGATACGCAGTATTTT
CASTGPLVVDTDTQYF
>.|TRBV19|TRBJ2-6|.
TGTGCCAGTAGTATAGCTAGTAGGGGCTCTGGGGCCAACGTCCTGACTTTC
CASSIASRGSGANVLTF
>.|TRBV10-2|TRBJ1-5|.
TGCGCCAGCAGTGAATCCCAGGGGAATCAGCCCCAGCATTTT
CASSESQGNQPQHF
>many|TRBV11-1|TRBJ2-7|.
TGTGCCAGCAGCTTTTCAGGGTTGTACGAGCAGTACTTC
CASSFSGLYEQYF
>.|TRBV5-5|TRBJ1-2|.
TGTGCCAGCAGCAGGGACACTGGGAACTATGGCTACACCTTC
CASSRDTGNYGYTF
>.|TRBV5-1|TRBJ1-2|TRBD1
TGCGCCAGCAGCCAGGGACAGAGAAACCGGAACTATGGCTACACCTTC
CASSQGQRNRNYGYTF
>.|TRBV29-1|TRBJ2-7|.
TGCAGCGTGGAGGGGGTTGACGAGCAGTACTTC
CSVEGVDEQYF
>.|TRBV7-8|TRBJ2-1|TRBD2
TGTGCCAGCAGCTTAGCGGGACTAGCGGGGGGACGTGAGCAGTTCTTC
CASSLAGLAGGREQFF
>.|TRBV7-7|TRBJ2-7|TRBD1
TGTGCTAGCAGCGTAACAGGGGGCGACGAGCAGTACTTC
CASSVTGGDEQYF
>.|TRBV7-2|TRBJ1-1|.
TGTGCCAGCAGCTTAGCAAGGGTGACGAACACTGAAGCTTTCTTT
CASSLARVTNTEAFF
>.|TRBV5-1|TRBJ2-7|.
TGCGCCAGCAGCTTGGATTACGAGCAGTACTTC
CASSLDYEQYF